The sequence of this T cell receptor (beta chain) was determined in a study of blood T cell repertoires in COVID-19. The wider study: There were acute and convalescent COVID-19 samples, and they came from the United States, Italy and Spain. PBMCs, B-cell-depleted T cells, or T cells were the source of the cDNA or gDNA that made up the material.

Germline V gene lookup returns CDR1 SQVTM and CDR2 ANQGSEA. V gave up 7 bases and J gave up 3 bases; unmatched junction bases: 6. This CDR3 spans 12 amino acids. Source study methods: Reference gene primer amplification yielded estimated nucleated cell counts. Measured with immunoSEQ multiplex PCR; TCRdb has only the in-frame clones, and not every one. Clone size and V and J calls were adopted from that table, with D and trimming inferred from the DNA. This table holds about 360,000 clones, around 82% found once. This chain connects TRBV29-1 to TRBJ2-7; 7 bases agree with TRBD1. The receptor's source is a man between 25 and 39 years old with active or convalescent COVID-19. Sequencing was done on a sample of peripheral blood. CDR3 amino acids: CSATGDNYEQYF. The DNA for the CDR3 is TGCAGCGCTACAGGGGATAACTACGAGCAGTACTTC.